This TCR beta chain was observed in a study of yellow fever vaccine responses in identical twins. Study findings and constraints: Among the twins, the vaccine T cell response reportedly seemed partly convergent and partly personalized.

V lost 0 bases to trimming and J lost 6 bases; unmatched junction nucleotides: 2. This CDR3 comprises 13 residues. Germline V gene sequence: CDR1 SGHRS, CDR2 YFSETQ. TCRdb recomputed calls from the RT-PCR reads with MiXCR, one row per CDR3 protein. This sample carries about 9,000 distinct CDR3 sequences, 75% to 90% of them seen once, and the ten largest clones take about 2%. In this sample, this clonotype turned up once. Its antigen is as yet unknown. The V and J genes are TRBV5-1 and TRBJ2-7; TRBD2 matches at 8 bases. This specimen consisted of T cells from blood (PBMCs), unsorted or a sorted subset (not recorded which), obtained before or after yellow fever vaccination (not recorded which). The receptor comes from a young woman who received the yellow fever vaccine. For the CDR3, the DNA is TGCGCCAGCAGCTTGGGGACTAGCACCGAGCAGTACTTC. It translates to CASSLGTSTEQYF.